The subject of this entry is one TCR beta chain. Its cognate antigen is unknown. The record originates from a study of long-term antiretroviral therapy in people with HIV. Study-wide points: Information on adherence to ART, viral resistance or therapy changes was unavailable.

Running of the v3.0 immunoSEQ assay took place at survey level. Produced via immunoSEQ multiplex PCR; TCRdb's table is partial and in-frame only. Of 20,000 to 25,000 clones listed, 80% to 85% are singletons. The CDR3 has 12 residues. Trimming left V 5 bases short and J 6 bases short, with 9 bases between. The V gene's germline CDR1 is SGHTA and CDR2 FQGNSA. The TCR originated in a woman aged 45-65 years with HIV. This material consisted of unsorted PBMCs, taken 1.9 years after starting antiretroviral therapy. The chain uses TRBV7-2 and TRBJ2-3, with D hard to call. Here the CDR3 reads CASSLLVDTQYF. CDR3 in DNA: TGTGCCAGCAGCCTACTGGTGGATACGCAGTATTTT.